The 32 T cell receptor beta chains given below trace back to one sample, sequenced in a study of technical replicates of blood from several donors. Data came from immunoSEQ multiplex PCR; TCRdb stores just in-frame clones and leaves some out. The table has under 85,000 clones, around 93% seen once; the top ten hold 0.24%. Source material: T cells isolated from PBMCs. All receptors come from a human donor in good health.

The chain couples TRBV4-1 to TRBJ2-5; TRBD1 matches 7 bases. From germline, CDR1 is MGHRA and CDR2 YSYEKL. The CDR3 is 20 amino acids. The junction had 24 bases not matched to a gene; V was cut back by 1 base and J by 7 bases. The CDR3 loop is CASSQAPVWLQGTPGGTQYF. In DNA form, the CDR3 reads TGCGCCAGCAGCCAAGCTCCTGTTTGGCTTCAGGGTACGCCAGGGGGGACCCAGTACTTC.

This chain uses TRBV6-1 with TRBJ1-5; no clear D. CDR1 MNHNS and CDR2 SASEGT come from the germline V gene. The V and J ends lost 6 bases and 4 bases respectively, with 10 bases between them. This CDR3 contains 13 residues. CDR3 region: CASSPPTNQPQHF. The CDR3 bases are TGTGCCAGCAGCCCACCGACTAATCAGCCCCAGCATTTT.

V gene TRBV2 combines with J gene TRBJ2-1; the D gene is possibly TRBD1 (6 bases). V dropped 1 base and J dropped 3 bases, with 10 bases sitting between them. The germline gives CDR1 SNHLY, CDR2 FYNNEI. CDR3 length equals 15 residues. CDR3 coding DNA: TGTGCCAGCAGTGAAGGGGGGCTAATCTACAATGAGCAGTTCTTC. This gives the protein CASSEGGLIYNEQFF.

This clone occurred once. The rearrangement joins TRBV12-5 to TRBJ2-7, with D tentatively TRBD1 (6 bases). The germline gives CDR1 LGHNT, CDR2 FRNRAP. Trimming removed 1 base at V and 4 bases at J, with 11 bases between. This CDR3 spans 14 amino acids. CDR3 sequence: CASGLGQGPYEQYF. The CDR3 nucleotides read TGTGCTAGTGGTTTGGGGCAGGGGCCTTACGAGCAGTACTTC.

The chain links TRBV18 to TRBJ2-7; tentatively, D is TRBD2 (6 bases). V was cut by 3 bases and J by 2 bases, with 11 bases left in between. Germline CDR1 reads KGHSH; CDR2 reads LQKENI. The CDR3 spans 14 residues. The CDR3 loop reads CASSPGRGTYEQYF. CDR3 sequence (DNA): TGTGCCAGCTCACCGGGGCGGGGAACCTACGAGCAGTACTTC.

The V gene is TRBV28, the J gene TRBJ1-2; 8 bases are shared with TRBD1. V trimming: 5 bases; J trimming: 8 bases; junction bases outside the gene matches: 13. The CDR3 consists of 15 residues. Germline loops: CDR1 MDHEN, CDR2 SYDVKM. In DNA form, the CDR3 reads TGTGCCAGCAGTCAAATGCGGGCAGGGGGCGTCGGCTACACCTTC. It specifies CASSQMRAGGVGYTF.

The V call is TRBV4-1, the J call TRBJ2-4; 7 nucleotides agree with TRBD1. The CDR3 spans 16 residues. Germline V gene sequence: CDR1 MGHRA, CDR2 YSYEKL. V gave up 0 bases and J gave up 7 bases; unmatched junction bases: 9. CDR3 protein: CASSQDRGGTHNIQYF. As DNA, the CDR3 is TGCGCCAGCAGCCAAGATAGAGGGGGCACTCATAACATTCAGTACTTC.

The chain joins TRBV10-2 to TRBJ1-5; 10 bases agree with TRBD1. The junction had 3 bases not matched to a gene; V was cut back by 2 bases and J by 5 bases. The germline gives CDR1 WSHSY, CDR2 SAAADI. The CDR3 consists of 15 residues. The CDR3 loop is CASSEPGTGDQPQHF. CDR3 bases: TGCGCCAGCAGTGAGCCCGGGACAGGGGATCAGCCCCAGCATTTT.

This clone appeared a single time. The chain joins TRBV30 to TRBJ1-2; 10 nucleotides match TRBD1. The CDR3 extends over 15 amino acids. The J segment lost 4 bases and the V segment lost 1 base, leaving 6 bases of the junction unmatched. CDR1 GTSNPN and CDR2 SVGIG come from the germline V gene (reference sequence). The CDR3 reads CAWSAWDRGSYGYTF. CDR3 bases: TGTGCCTGGAGTGCCTGGGACAGGGGCAGCTATGGCTACACCTTC. Full variable domain (outside the CDR3, taken from reference TRBV30 and TRBJ1-2): SQTIHQWPATLVQPVGSPLSLECTVEGTSNPNLYWYRQAAGRGLQLLFYSVGIGQISSEVPQNLSASRPQDRQFILSSKKLLLSDSGFYLCAWSAWDRGSYGYTFGSGTRLTVV.

This clone was counted once. The gene calls are TRBV9 and TRBJ2-2; 12 bases agree with TRBD2. The CDR3 runs to 17 residues. The ends lost 4 bases at V and 4 bases at J; junction bases unmatched: 8. The germline gives CDR1 SGDLS, CDR2 YYNGEE. This CDR3 reads CASSLRTSGASTGELFF. As DNA, the CDR3 is TGTGCCAGCAGCCTACGGACTAGCGGGGCCTCCACCGGGGAGCTGTTTTTT.

This clone showed up just once. V is TRBV7-3 and J is TRBJ2-3, with 13 positions matching TRBD2. Losses at the gene ends were 4 bases for V and 4 bases for J; bases not matched to a gene: 2. CDR1 and CDR2 from the germline V gene are SGHTA and FQGTGA. The CDR3 consists of 15 residues. This chain's CDR3 is CASSSGLAGPDTQYF. DNA of the CDR3: TGTGCCAGCAGCTCGGGACTAGCGGGACCAGATACGCAGTATTTT.

The chain uses TRBV30 and TRBJ1-6, with TRBD1 identical over 8 bases. The trim removed 0 bases at V and 7 bases at J, leaving 5 bases unmatched. The CDR3 covers 15 residues. Germline CDR1 and CDR2: GTSNPN and SVGIG (reference sequence). In nucleotides, the CDR3 is TGTGCCTGGAGTGTACTAGGACAGGGCAATTCACCCCTCCACTTT. Amino acid sequence: CAWSVLGQGNSPLHF.

The chain employs TRBV2 and TRBJ2-5; the match to TRBD2 covers 11 bases. The CDR3 has 15 residues. V was clipped by 10 bases and J by 2 bases; unmatched bases: 9. Germline V gene lookup returns CDR1 SNHLY and CDR2 FYNNEI. Written as DNA, the CDR3 is TGTGCCACAGATGGGACTAGCGGAATACAAGAGACCCAGTACTTC. Translation: CATDGTSGIQETQYF. The full variable domain, rest sourced from reference TRBV2 and TRBJ2-5, is EPEVTQTPSHQVTQMGQEVILRCVPISNHLYFYWYRQILGQKVEFLVSFYNNEISEKSEIFDDQFSVERPDGSNFTLKIRSTKLEDSAMYFCATDGTSGIQETQYFGPGTRLLVL.

This sequence joins TRBV28 and TRBJ1-2; D possibly corresponds to TRBD1 (5 bases). CDR3 length equals 15 residues. Germline V CDR1 and CDR2: MDHEN, SYDVKM. Trimming removed 6 bases at V and 4 bases at J, with 18 bases between. CDR3 sequence: CASSTQPGGSYGYTF. CDR3 bases: TGTGCCAGCAGCACCCAACCCGGGGGATCCTATGGCTACACCTTC.

V usage is TRBV7-9 and J usage is TRBJ1-1; 8 bases are shared with TRBD1. The germline CDR1 and CDR2 sequences are SEHNR and FQNEAQ (reference sequence). Germline trimming cut 5 bases from V and 5 bases from J; bases unmatched to any gene: 7. This CDR3 is built from 14 residues. CDR3: CASSIRQGQTEAFF. CDR3 bases: TGTGCCAGCAGCATAAGACAGGGGCAAACTGAAGCTTTCTTT.

The V gene is TRBV4-1, the J gene TRBJ1-1, with D tentatively TRBD1 (5 bases). CDR3 size: 13 residues. Germline CDR1 is MGHRA and CDR2 is YSYEKL. Trimming removed 6 bases at V and 1 base at J, with 9 bases between. For the CDR3, the DNA is TGCGCCAGCAGGTTCGACAGGAACACTGAAGCTTTCTTT. Amino acid sequence: CASRFDRNTEAFF.

This chain links TRBV10-1 with TRBJ2-3; D not certain. Germline loops: CDR1 WNHNN, CDR2 SYGVQD (reference sequence). The CDR3 consists of 15 residues. Trimming left V 3 bases short and J 2 bases short, with 12 bases between. The CDR3 is CASSDFTGPTDTQYF. In nucleotides, the CDR3 is TGCGCCAGCAGTGACTTCACGGGTCCCACAGATACGCAGTATTTT.

The V and J genes are TRBV4-2 and TRBJ1-4; D remains unclear. The germline V gene has CDR1 LGHNA and CDR2 YNFKEQ. There are 18 residues in the CDR3. The V end was cut by 4 bases, the J end by 0 bases, with 18 bases between. For the CDR3, the DNA is TGTGCCAGCAGCCTCCTCACCGGGAACAGCGCAACTAATGAAAAACTGTTTTTT. This encodes CASSLLTGNSATNEKLFF.

The gene calls are TRBV5-4 and TRBJ2-1; TRBD2 aligns across 13 bases. Unmatched junction bases numbered 12, after V lost 4 bases and J lost 8 bases. The CDR3 is made up of 17 amino acids. Germline V CDR1 and CDR2: SGHNT, YYREEE (reference sequence). The CDR3 is CASSDAGLAGWADEQFF. CDR3 coding DNA: TGTGCCAGCAGCGACGCGGGACTAGCGGGATGGGCAGATGAGCAGTTCTTC. The full variable domain, completed using reference TRBV5-4 and TRBJ2-1, is ETGVTQSPTHLIKTRGQQVTLRCSSQSGHNTVSWYQQALGQGPQFIFQYYREEENGRGNFPPRFSGLQFPNYSSELNVNALELDDSALYLCASSDAGLAGWADEQFFGPGTRLTVL.

The rearrangement links TRBV29-1 to TRBJ1-2; no definite D call. CDR1 is SQVTM and CDR2 is ANQGSEA in the germline V gene. The CDR3 extends over 11 amino acids. The V gene lost 7 bases and the J gene lost 2 bases, with 8 bases spanning the gap. The CDR3 DNA reads as TGCAGCGGGGGAGGGAACTATGGCTACACCTTC. Amino acid sequence: CSGGGNYGYTF.

This clone was detected only once. The rearrangement uses TRBV29-1 and TRBJ1-1; D might be TRBD1 (5 bases). The V and J ends lost 6 bases and 5 bases respectively, with 16 bases between them. Germline V CDR1 and CDR2: SQVTM, ANQGSEA. CDR3 length: 13 residues. The CDR3 reads CSVGGEGRTEAFF. DNA for the CDR3: TGCAGCGTGGGGGGGGAGGGGCGTACTGAAGCTTTCTTT.

The chain links TRBV5-1 to TRBJ1-4; TRBD1 matches at 9 bases. V shed 4 bases and J 8 bases; nucleotides not matched to a gene: 6. CDR3 length: 14 residues. The germline gives CDR1 SGHRS, CDR2 YFSETQ. CDR3 protein: CASSHRGLEEKLFF. CDR3 in DNA: TGCGCCAGCAGCCACAGGGGGCTAGAGGAAAAACTGTTTTTT.

The V and J genes are TRBV4-1 and TRBJ2-3; a possible D gene is TRBD2 (6 bases). This CDR3 region has 14 residues. Deletions cut 1 base from V and 5 bases from J, with 10 bases between. Germline values: CDR1 MGHRA, CDR2 YSYEKL. The CDR3 bases are TGCGCCAGCAGCCAAGGACTAGTTATAGATACGCAGTATTTT. This encodes CASSQGLVIDTQYF.

V is TRBV27 and J is TRBJ2-3; no firm D call. Trimming removed 6 bases from V and 2 bases from J, with 9 bases in between. Germline V gives CDR1 MNHEY, CDR2 SMNVEV (reference sequence). The CDR3 loop spans 13 amino acids. CDR3 residues: CASSYLNTDTQYF. The CDR3 bases are TGTGCCAGCAGCTACCTAAACACAGATACGCAGTATTTT.

The chain employs TRBV7-2 and TRBJ2-3; 8 bases line up with TRBD2. CDR3 length: 15 amino acids. CDR1 SGHTA and CDR2 FQGNSA come from the germline V gene. V lost 5 bases to trimming and J lost 5 bases; unmatched junction nucleotides: 9. CDR3 amino acids: CASSDPAGGGDTQYF. Here the CDR3 DNA reads TGTGCCAGCAGCGACCCCGCGGGGGGAGGAGATACGCAGTATTTT.

This clone was counted a few times. This chain links TRBV5-1 with TRBJ2-5; TRBD1 might be the D (6 bases). This CDR3 contains 15 residues. V dropped 4 bases and J dropped 2 bases, with 15 bases sitting between them. Germline CDR1 is SGHRS and CDR2 is YFSETQ. CDR3 region: CASSPGRTAQETQYF. The DNA of the CDR3 is TGCGCCAGCAGCCCTGGGCGGACAGCGCAAGAGACCCAGTACTTC.

J is TRBJ2-3 and V is TRBV23-1; D is uncertain. TRBV23-1 belongs to the ORF category, with a function that is uncertain. The V end was cut by 1 base, the J end by 6 bases, with 8 bases between. This CDR3 is 13 amino acids long. CDR3 in amino acids: CASSQLPRDTQYF. The CDR3 coding sequence is TGCGCCAGCAGTCAATTGCCACGGGATACGCAGTATTTT.

The V call is TRBV9, the J call TRBJ2-7; 9 positions match TRBD1. The CDR3 is 16 amino acids. Germline CDR1 is SGDLS and CDR2 is YYNGEE. The V gene end was trimmed by 2 bases and the J gene end by 4 bases; junction bases not matched to a gene: 10. This CDR3 reads CASSVEPGQGAYEQYF. CDR3 coding DNA: TGTGCCAGCAGCGTGGAACCGGGACAGGGAGCTTACGAGCAGTACTTC.

J is TRBJ2-7 and V is TRBV11-2; 10 bases agree with TRBD1. V was clipped by 3 bases and J by 6 bases; unmatched bases: 8. CDR3 length: 15 amino acids. CDR1 is SGHAT and CDR2 is FQNNGV in the germline V gene. The CDR3 bases are TGTGCCAGCAGCTTCGGGACAGGGGCCTCTCTCGAGCAGTACTTC. Protein sequence: CASSFGTGASLEQYF.

This clone appeared once. J is TRBJ1-2 and V is TRBV25-1; D is unresolved. V was shortened by 0 bases and J by 0 bases, with 11 bases between the two germline ends. The CDR3 length is 16 residues. Germline values: CDR1 MGHDK, CDR2 SYGVNS. The CDR3 spells CASSEYGTAANYGYTF. The DNA of the CDR3 is TGTGCCAGCAGTGAATACGGCACAGCTGCTAACTATGGCTACACCTTC.

The V gene is TRBV4-1, the J gene TRBJ2-5, with TRBD1 identical over 9 bases. V dropped 1 base and J dropped 9; count of bases not matched to a gene: 12. The CDR3 covers 16 residues. The germline CDR1 and CDR2 sequences are MGHRA and YSYEKL. The CDR3 spells CASSQGRGQGLSAQYF. The CDR3 DNA reads TGCGCCAGCAGCCAAGGACGGGGACAGGGACTGTCGGCCCAGTACTTC.

This chain joins TRBV11-2 and TRBJ2-1; D is unclear. The V end lost 2 bases, the J end lost 2 bases, and 19 bases lay between the germline ends. Germline V gene data show CDR1 as SGHAT and CDR2 as FQNNGV. This CDR3 has 18 residues. As DNA, the CDR3 is TGTGCCAGCAGCTTAATGCGAGTGCCTCATGGGCCCTACAATGAGCAGTTCTTC. Translated, it gives CASSLMRVPHGPYNEQFF.